These 29 T cell receptor beta chains were all obtained from the same sample, sequenced in a study of vaccination effects on CD4 cells after COVID-19 (dated by TCRdb to the early 2020s). Libraries were prepared through the immunoSEQ multiplex PCR assay. TCRdb stores this immuneACCESS table with in-frame sequences only. Part of the clones is absent; in the studies checked, under half of the shortfall reflects unresolved V genes, and no reason is known for the rest. This sample holds approximately 30,000 clones; about 70% were observed only once. Roughly a tenth of the sample is held by the ten biggest clonotypes. Their antigens remain unidentified. To identify antigen-specific CD4+ T cell clonotypes by their expansion, the ViraFEST assay first stimulated PBMC with viral peptide pools and then applied TCR sequencing. After approximately eleven days of culture, CD4+ T cells were isolated with the EasySep CD4+ T cell isolation kit. Each participant got two doses of an mRNA SARS-CoV-2 vaccine, either BNT162b2 or mRNA-1273.

This sample comprised CD4+ T cells from PBMCs cultured with HCoV-NL63 spike peptides, obtained after COVID-19 vaccination. The intended sense of this specimen's cell subset or site label: HCoV-NL63 spike overlapping peptide pool stimulation. The receptors shown here come from a human donor who received a COVID-19 vaccine.

This clone was recorded a few times. The chain combines TRBV7-6 with TRBJ2-2, with TRBD1 identical over 9 bases. J was trimmed by 6 bases and V by 5 bases; bases with no gene match: 7. CDR1 and CDR2 from the germline V gene are SGHVS and FNYEAQ. CDR3 length equals 15 residues. CDR3 region: CASSLGQGGPGELFF. In DNA, the CDR3 is TGTGCCAGCAGCCTGGGACAGGGTGGGCCCGGGGAGCTGTTTTTT. The variable domain in full, with the rest retrieved from reference TRBV7-6 and TRBJ2-2, is GAGVSQSPRYKVTKRGQDVALRCDPISGHVSLYWYRQALGQGPEFLTYFNYEAQQDKSGLPNDRFSAERPEGSISTLTIQRTEQRDSAMYRCASSLGQGGPGELFFGEGSRLTVL.

The J gene is TRBJ1-3, the V gene TRBV7-9; 8 positions match TRBD1. The length of the CDR3 is 15 residues. Unmatched junction bases numbered 0, after V lost 1 base and J lost 1 base. CDR1 is SEHNR, CDR2 FQNEAQ, per germline (reference sequence). The CDR3 nucleotides read TGTGCCAGCAGCTTAGGGACAGGGTCTGGAAACACCATATATTTT. It translates to CASSLGTGSGNTIYF.

The CDR3 reads CASSEGRSGGKAFF. Written as DNA, the CDR3 is TGTGCCAGCAGTGAAGGGAGATCAGGGGGGAAAGCTTTCTTT. This sequence joins TRBV6-1 and TRBJ1-1; 7 bases fit TRBD1. Trimming took 1 base from V and 9 from J; bases not matched to a gene: 8. CDR1 and CDR2 (germline): MNHNS, SASEGT. The CDR3 is made up of 14 amino acids.

This chain uses TRBV24-1 with TRBJ1-2; TRBD1 might be the D (6 bases). CDR3 length equals 12 residues. Germline V gene lookup returns CDR1 KGHDR and CDR2 SFDVKD. V lost 10 bases, J lost 2 bases, and 10 bases lay in between. Here the CDR3 reads CATSGTNYGYTF. CDR3 bases: TGTGCCACGAGCGGGACAAACTATGGCTACACCTTC.

This clone is labeled medium-sized. The chain is built from TRBV6-5 and TRBJ2-6; D not certain. CDR3 length: 15 amino acids. Trimming took 7 bases from V and 0 from J, leaving 10 bases between them. CDR1 is MNHEY, CDR2 SVGAGI, per germline. CDR3 amino acids: CASTGGFSGANVLTF. Written as DNA, the CDR3 is TGTGCCAGCACTGGTGGGTTCTCTGGGGCCAACGTCCTGACTTTC.

The chain is built from TRBV7-2 and TRBJ1-6, with D maybe TRBD1 (6 bases). This CDR3 region has 14 residues. CDR1 and CDR2 from the germline V gene are SGHTA and FQGNSA. V gave up 3 bases and J gave up 7 bases, with 10 bases separating them. In nucleotides, the CDR3 is TGTGCCAGCAGCTTCAGGGGAAGGAATTCACCCCTCCACTTT. It codes for CASSFRGRNSPLHF.

V gene TRBV5-4 combines with J gene TRBJ1-2; 7 nucleotides match TRBD1. Germline V gives CDR1 SGHNT, CDR2 YYREEE (reference sequence). Trimming removed 4 bases from V and 6 bases from J; junction bases left unmatched: 15. The CDR3 contains 16 residues. The CDR3: CASSPPRGTGEHGYTF. CDR3 DNA sequence: TGTGCCAGCAGCCCCCCTCGGGGCACAGGGGAGCATGGCTACACCTTC.

The J gene is TRBJ1-6, the V gene TRBV6-1; D unresolved. Germline CDR1 is MNHNS and CDR2 is SASEGT. The V and J ends lost 3 bases and 9 bases respectively, with 9 bases between them. CDR3 size: 13 residues. In nucleotides, the CDR3 is TGTGCCAGCAGTGAGGTGGGGAGTTCACCCCTCCACTTT. Translating gives CASSEVGSSPLHF.

In its sample, this clone was seen a few times. The rearrangement uses TRBV2 and TRBJ2-7, with 11 positions matching TRBD2. The CDR3 has 12 amino acids. The trim removed 10 bases at V and 9 bases at J, leaving 8 bases unmatched. Germline CDR1 is SNHLY and CDR2 is FYNNEI. This CDR3 reads CATGLAENVQYF. The CDR3, as DNA: TGTGCCACGGGACTAGCGGAAAATGTGCAGTACTTC.

Comment on this clone: The junction and the germline gene differ at one end; a read error may be behind it. The V gene is TRBV7-9, the J gene TRBJ2-5, with D unclear. Germline V lookup: CDR1 SEHNR, CDR2 FQNEAQ (reference sequence). The CDR3 consists of 11 residues. CDR3 sequence: CASRLEETQYF. The CDR3 DNA reads as TGTGCCAGCAGGTTAGAGGAGACCCAGTACTTC.

This clone was observed a handful of times. The V gene is TRBV5-4, the J gene TRBJ1-4; TRBD1 agrees at 9 bases. Germline CDR1 is SGHNT and CDR2 is YYREEE (reference sequence). The CDR3 length is 14 residues. The V segment lost 4 bases and the J segment 8 bases; nucleotides outside the gene matches: 6. The CDR3 sequence is CASSLQGAEEKLFF. The CDR3 nucleotides read TGTGCCAGCAGCCTACAGGGGGCTGAGGAAAAACTGTTTTTT. Using reference TRBV5-4 and TRBJ1-4 for the parts outside the CDR3, the full variable domain is ETGVTQSPTHLIKTRGQQVTLRCSSQSGHNTVSWYQQALGQGPQFIFQYYREEENGRGNFPPRFSGLQFPNYSSELNVNALELDDSALYLCASSLQGAEEKLFFGSGTQLSVL.

The rearrangement uses TRBV5-1 and TRBJ1-1; TRBD1 agrees at 11 bases. The V gene end was trimmed by 3 bases and the J gene end by 6 bases; junction bases not matched to a gene: 4. This CDR3 is 14 amino acids long. Germline assignment: CDR1 SGHRS and CDR2 YFSETQ. CDR3 residues: CASSWGQGVPEAFF. The CDR3 bases are TGCGCCAGCAGCTGGGGACAGGGGGTCCCTGAAGCTTTCTTT.

The chain employs TRBV11-2 and TRBJ2-3; 9 nucleotides match TRBD2. This CDR3 region has 15 residues. V lost 4 bases to trimming and J lost 1 base; unmatched junction nucleotides: 3. Germline values: CDR1 SGHAT, CDR2 FQNNGV. CDR3 nucleotides: TGTGCCAGCAGCTCCCGGACTAGCGGCACAGATACGCAGTATTTT. It codes for CASSSRTSGTDTQYF. The full variable domain, rest sourced from reference TRBV11-2 and TRBJ2-3, is EAGVAQSPRYKIIEKRQSVAFWCNPISGHATLYWYQQILGQGPKLLIQFQNNGVVDDSQLPKDRFSAERLKGVDSTLKIQPAKLEDSAVYLCASSSRTSGTDTQYFGPGTRLTVL.

This clone was observed a handful of times. This chain connects TRBV2 to TRBJ2-7, with D unclear. Germline lookup yields CDR1 SNHLY and CDR2 FYNNEI. This CDR3 contains 13 residues. Trimming left V 5 bases short and J 4 bases short, with 12 bases between. The DNA of the CDR3 is TGTGCCAGCAGTTTGTCGTCAGATTACGAGCAGTACTTC. Translated, it gives CASSLSSDYEQYF.

The chain recombines TRBV7-9 with TRBJ2-2; TRBD1 is a possible D gene (5 bases). Trimming stripped 4 bases from V and 0 bases from J, with 12 bases between. Germline V gene lookup returns CDR1 SEHNR and CDR2 FQNEAQ (reference sequence). The CDR3 sequence is 16 residues long. The CDR3 nucleotides are TGTGCCAGCAGCTCCTCCGGCAGGGCGAACACCGGGGAGCTGTTTTTT. Its translation is CASSSSGRANTGELFF. The variable domain in full, with the rest retrieved from reference TRBV7-9 and TRBJ2-2, is DTGVSQNPRHKITKRGQNVTFRCDPISEHNRLYWYRQTLGQGPEFLTYFQNEAQLEKSRLLSDRFSAERPKGSFSTLEIQRTEQGDSAMYLCASSSSGRANTGELFFGEGSRLTVL.

The CDR3 here is CASSLGNTGANVLTF. For the CDR3, the DNA is TGTGCCAGCAGCTTAGGAAATACTGGGGCCAACGTCCTGACTTTC. This rearrangement joins TRBV11-3 to TRBJ2-6; D ambiguous. With 1 base removed from V and 2 bases from J, the gap between germline ends came to 6 bases. The CDR3 is made up of 15 amino acids. Germline CDR1 reads SGHNT; CDR2 reads YENEEA.

This clone was counted a few times. V and J are TRBV19 and TRBJ2-1; 8 bases are a match to TRBD1. The V gene's germline CDR1 is LNHDA and CDR2 SQIVND (reference sequence). With V trimmed by 6 bases and J by 5 bases, 9 bases remained unmatched. The CDR3 is 15 residues long. CDR3 region: CASREGDRPHNEQFF. Here the CDR3 DNA reads TGTGCCAGTAGAGAGGGGGACAGGCCCCACAATGAGCAGTTCTTC.

A few counts support this clone. The CDR3 region has the DNA TGCAGCGTCTCCGAGGGGGGCACCGGGGAGCTGTTTTTT. Translation gives CSVSEGGTGELFF. The J gene is TRBJ2-2, the V gene TRBV29-1; D may be TRBD1 or TRBD2 (6 bases each). Trimming took 6 bases from V and 4 from J, leaving 12 bases between them. CDR1 SQVTM and CDR2 ANQGSEA come from the germline V gene. The CDR3 sequence is 13 residues long.

In this sample, this clone turned up once. The chain has TRBV18 and TRBJ1-6, with a weak D call TRBD1 (5 bases). V shed 5 bases and J shed 7 bases, with 15 bases lying between them. Germline CDR1 reads KGHSH; CDR2 reads LQKENI. The CDR3 spans 15 residues. The CDR3 DNA reads TGTGCCAGCTCATCCTCCGGGACCGAAAATTCACCCCTCCACTTT. Protein product: CASSSSGTENSPLHF.

V is TRBV4-1 and J is TRBJ2-5; D might be TRBD1 (7 bases). The CDR3 is 17 amino acids. The V gene lost 0 bases and the J gene lost 5 bases, with 19 bases spanning the gap. Germline values: CDR1 MGHRA, CDR2 YSYEKL. The chain's CDR3 is CASSQEARAGGLETQYF. DNA for the CDR3: TGCGCCAGCAGCCAAGAAGCACGGGCAGGGGGGTTGGAGACCCAGTACTTC.

This rearrangement joins TRBV6-1 to TRBJ2-1; TRBD2 aligns across 12 bases. This CDR3 is built from 15 residues. With V trimmed by 2 bases and J by 6 bases, 2 bases remained unmatched. In germline, CDR1 is MNHNS, CDR2 SASEGT. CDR3 amino acids: CASSELAGGPNEQFF. CDR3 DNA: TGTGCCAGCAGTGAACTAGCGGGAGGGCCCAATGAGCAGTTCTTC.

V and J are TRBV4-1 and TRBJ1-6; possible D gene TRBD1, 5 bases. Germline V lookup: CDR1 MGHRA, CDR2 YSYEKL. V was cut by 2 bases and J by 4 bases, with 18 bases left in between. The CDR3 consists of 18 residues. CDR3 sequence: CASSQHPARESYNSPLHF. The CDR3 DNA follows: TGCGCCAGCAGCCAACACCCCGCCAGGGAGAGTTATAATTCACCCCTCCACTTT.

The V and J genes are TRBV2 and TRBJ1-1; 9 bases are a match to TRBD1. The CDR3 covers 15 residues. Germline CDR1 reads SNHLY; CDR2 reads FYNNEI. The J segment lost 2 bases and the V segment lost 6 bases, leaving 7 bases of the junction unmatched. This chain's CDR3 is CASSDLGQGNTEAFF. The CDR3 DNA reads TGTGCCAGCAGCGATTTGGGACAGGGTAACACTGAAGCTTTCTTT.

This chain joins TRBV24-1 and TRBJ2-3, with 7 bases identical to TRBD2. The junction had 8 bases not matched to a gene; V was cut back by 8 bases and J by 4 bases. The germline V gene has CDR1 KGHDR and CDR2 SFDVKD. This CDR3 has 14 residues. CDR3 nucleotide sequence: TGTGCCACCACTTCCAGCGGGAACCCAGATACGCAGTATTTT. It encodes CATTSSGNPDTQYF.

The chain recombines TRBV14 with TRBJ1-4; TRBD1 matches at 7 bases. This CDR3 has 16 residues. Trimming cost V 3 bases and J 5 bases; bases outside gene matches: 9. The germline V gene encodes CDR1 SGHDN and CDR2 FVKESK. The CDR3 coding sequence is TGTGCCAGCAGCCAGTACAGGGGAGGATCGAATGAAAAACTGTTTTTT. It translates to CASSQYRGGSNEKLFF.

The chain combines TRBV5-1 with TRBJ1-1; D unclear. Trimming took off 0 bases at V and 1 base at J, with 7 bases between the two ends. The CDR3 loop spans 14 amino acids. Germline CDR1 and CDR2: SGHRS and YFSETQ. The CDR3 DNA sequence: TGCGCCAGCAGCTTGGACCAAAAGAACACTGAAGCTTTCTTT. This codes for CASSLDQKNTEAFF.

The chain uses TRBV6-5 and TRBJ1-2; no clear D. Germline lookup yields CDR1 MNHEY and CDR2 SVGAGI. The V end was cut by 6 bases, the J end by 3 bases, with 11 bases between. The CDR3 consists of 13 residues. As DNA, the CDR3 is TGTGCCAGCAGACCCGGAGGGTACTATGGCTACACCTTC. This codes for CASRPGGYYGYTF.

The chain combines TRBV19 with TRBJ2-7; 13 nucleotides match TRBD2. V was clipped by 3 bases and J by 3 bases; unmatched bases: 5. CDR3 length: 16 residues. Per the germline V gene, CDR1 is LNHDA and CDR2 is SQIVND (reference sequence). CDR3 bases: TGTGCCAGTAGTATTGGGACTAGCGGGGCCCTCTACGAGCAGTACTTC. Translated, it gives CASSIGTSGALYEQYF.

This clone was seen once. The chain carries TRBV11-2 and TRBJ2-2; D gene unclear. CDR3 size: 14 residues. V lost 4 bases to trimming and J lost 0 bases, with 6 bases between them. CDR1 and CDR2 from the germline V gene are SGHAT and FQNNGV. The CDR3: CASSSRPNTGELFF. The DNA for the CDR3 is TGTGCCAGCAGCTCACGGCCGAACACCGGGGAGCTGTTTTTT.